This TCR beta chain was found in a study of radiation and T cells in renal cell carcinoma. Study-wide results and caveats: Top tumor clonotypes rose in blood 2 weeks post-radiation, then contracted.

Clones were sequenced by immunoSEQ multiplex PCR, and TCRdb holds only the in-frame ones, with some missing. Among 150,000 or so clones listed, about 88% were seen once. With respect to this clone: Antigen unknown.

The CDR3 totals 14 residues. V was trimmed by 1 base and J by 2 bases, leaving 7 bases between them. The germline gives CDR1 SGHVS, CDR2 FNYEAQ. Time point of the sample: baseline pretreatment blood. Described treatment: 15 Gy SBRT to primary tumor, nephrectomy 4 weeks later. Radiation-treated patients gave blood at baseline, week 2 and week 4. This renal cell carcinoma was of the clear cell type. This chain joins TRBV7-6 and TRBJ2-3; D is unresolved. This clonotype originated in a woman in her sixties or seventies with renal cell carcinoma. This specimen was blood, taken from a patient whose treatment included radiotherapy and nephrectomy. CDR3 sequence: CASSLGRNTDTQYF. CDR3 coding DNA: TGTGCCAGCAGCTTAGGAAGAAACACAGATACGCAGTATTTT.